One and the same sample provided the 5 T cell receptor beta chains below, sequenced in a study of cytomegalovirus exposure and HLA in healthy donors. Sequencing was performed with immunoSEQ multiplex PCR; in TCRdb, only in-frame clones are kept and a portion is missing. Of some 110,000 clones in the sample, about nine tenths were seen once. Sample: PBMCs. The receptors derive from a man between 18 and 29 years old in good health and CMV-seronegative.

The V and J genes are TRBV2 and TRBJ2-6, with no clear D. Germline loops: CDR1 SNHLY, CDR2 FYNNEI. Trimming shortened V by 4 bases and J by 3 bases, and 10 bases separated the two germline ends. The CDR3 loop spans 15 amino acids. CDR3 DNA sequence: TGTGCCAGCAGTGCCGAGTTGAGTGGGGCCAACGTCCTGACTTTC. Its protein is CASSAELSGANVLTF. Combining the CDR3 with reference TRBV2 and TRBJ2-6 gives the whole variable domain EPEVTQTPSHQVTQMGQEVILRCVPISNHLYFYWYRQILGQKVEFLVSFYNNEISEKSEIFDDQFSVERPDGSNFTLKIRSTKLEDSAMYFCASSAELSGANVLTFGAGSRLTVL.

This chain uses TRBV7-2 with TRBJ2-1; D might be TRBD1 (6 bases). Germline CDR1 reads SGHTA; CDR2 reads FQGNSA. The CDR3 is made up of 18 amino acids. Deletions cut 3 bases from V and 7 bases from J, with 25 bases between. DNA for the CDR3: TGTGCCAGCAGCTTTACCGGGACCGGGACAAATTTTCTGAATGAGCAGTTCTTC. Its protein product is CASSFTGTGTNFLNEQFF.

The genes are TRBV2 and TRBJ2-5; a possible D gene is TRBD1 (5 bases). This CDR3 is built from 14 residues. Germline CDR1 and CDR2: SNHLY and FYNNEI. Trimming took 6 bases from V and 1 from J, leaving 12 bases between them. CDR3 protein: CASSNDQGQETQYF. The CDR3 nucleotides are TGTGCCAGCAGCAACGACCAGGGCCAAGAGACCCAGTACTTC.

This clone was seen only once. The rearrangement links TRBV10-2 to TRBJ2-1, with a tentative D call TRBD2 (6 bases). In germline, CDR1 is WSHSY, CDR2 SAAADI. V gave up 4 bases and J gave up 4 bases, with 14 bases separating them. The CDR3 totals 15 residues. The CDR3 sequence: CASSVVGGGYNEQFF. CDR3 bases: TGCGCCAGCAGTGTTGTCGGGGGAGGTTACAATGAGCAGTTCTTC.

V and J are TRBV13 and TRBJ2-3, with TRBD2 identical over 8 bases. Germline V gene lookup returns CDR1 PRHDT and CDR2 FYEKMQ (reference sequence). Germline trimming cut 5 bases from V and 6 bases from J; bases unmatched to any gene: 10. CDR3 length: 15 amino acids. The CDR3 loop reads CASSPRGSGNDTQYF. Here the CDR3 DNA reads TGTGCCAGCAGCCCCCGGGGTAGCGGGAACGATACGCAGTATTTT.